This passage covers 6 T cell receptor beta chains from one sample sequenced in a study of CD8+ T cells in alopecia areata (dated by TCRdb to the late 2010s). The label giving this sample's time point can be read as: baseline before oral tofacitinib. Library construction relied on the immunoSEQ multiplex PCR assay. RNA was extracted from all samples and reverse transcribed into cDNA as template for TCR sequencing. The clones in this table, taken by TCRdb from immuneACCESS, are in-frame only. Not every clone is retained; where verified, under half of the shortfall comes from an unresolved V gene, and the cause of the rest is unknown. Recorded for this sample are some 150,000 clones; approximately 70% of them occurred a single time. More than 9.5% of the sample lies in the top ten. Sequenced material: CD8+ T cells sorted from blood, taken at week 0. These receptor sequences come from a human donor with alopecia areata.

This chain connects TRBV6-1 to TRBJ1-6; 8 positions match TRBD1. This CDR3 comprises 14 residues. The V gene's germline CDR1 is MNHNS and CDR2 SASEGT. Germline trimming cut 6 bases from V and 8 bases from J; bases unmatched to any gene: 6. The CDR3 DNA reads as TGTGCCAGCAGCGGACAGGGCGCTTATTCACCCCTCCACTTT. Amino acid sequence: CASSGQGAYSPLHF.

By frequency in the sample, this clone is medium-sized. V gene TRBV2 combines with J gene TRBJ2-1, with unresolved D. This CDR3 comprises 11 residues. CDR1 and CDR2 (germline): SNHLY, FYNNEI. V gave up 7 bases and J gave up 6 bases, with 7 bases separating them. CDR3 sequence: CASIVVNEQFF. The CDR3 DNA reads TGTGCCAGCATTGTAGTCAATGAGCAGTTCTTC.

The genes are TRBV2 and TRBJ2-2; no reliable D call. Germline V gives CDR1 SNHLY, CDR2 FYNNEI. CDR3 length equals 12 residues. The V gene lost 1 base and the J gene lost 5 bases, with 2 bases spanning the gap. The CDR3: CASSEGTGELFF. CDR3 bases: TGTGCCAGCAGTGAAGGGACCGGGGAGCTGTTTTTT. Complete variable domain (other parts from reference TRBV2 and TRBJ2-2): EPEVTQTPSHQVTQMGQEVILRCVPISNHLYFYWYRQILGQKVEFLVSFYNNEISEKSEIFDDQFSVERPDGSNFTLKIRSTKLEDSAMYFCASSEGTGELFFGEGSRLTVL.

J is TRBJ2-3 and V is TRBV2; 8 positions agree with TRBD2. V lost 0 bases and J lost 0; bases outside the gene matches: 2. The germline V gene has CDR1 SNHLY and CDR2 FYNNEI. The CDR3 spans 16 residues. As DNA, the CDR3 is TGTGCCAGCAGTGAAGCTCGCGGGGGGAGCACAGATACGCAGTATTTT. Translation: CASSEARGGSTDTQYF.

The chain employs TRBV10-3 and TRBJ1-2; D is undetermined. Germline CDR1 is ENHRY and CDR2 is SYGVKD. This CDR3 comprises 11 residues. Trimming stripped 4 bases from V and 3 bases from J, with 3 bases between. The CDR3 DNA sequence: TGTGCCATCAGTGTCGACTATGGCTACACCTTC. Translation: CAISVDYGYTF.

The rearrangement links TRBV7-2 to TRBJ1-2, with TRBD1 matching over 10 bases. V was clipped by 5 bases and J by 7 bases; unmatched bases: 7. In germline, CDR1 is SGHTA, CDR2 FQGNSA. The CDR3 covers 14 residues. The CDR3 spells CASSGTGALLGYTF. The CDR3 bases are TGTGCCAGCAGCGGGACAGGGGCCCTTCTTGGCTACACCTTC.